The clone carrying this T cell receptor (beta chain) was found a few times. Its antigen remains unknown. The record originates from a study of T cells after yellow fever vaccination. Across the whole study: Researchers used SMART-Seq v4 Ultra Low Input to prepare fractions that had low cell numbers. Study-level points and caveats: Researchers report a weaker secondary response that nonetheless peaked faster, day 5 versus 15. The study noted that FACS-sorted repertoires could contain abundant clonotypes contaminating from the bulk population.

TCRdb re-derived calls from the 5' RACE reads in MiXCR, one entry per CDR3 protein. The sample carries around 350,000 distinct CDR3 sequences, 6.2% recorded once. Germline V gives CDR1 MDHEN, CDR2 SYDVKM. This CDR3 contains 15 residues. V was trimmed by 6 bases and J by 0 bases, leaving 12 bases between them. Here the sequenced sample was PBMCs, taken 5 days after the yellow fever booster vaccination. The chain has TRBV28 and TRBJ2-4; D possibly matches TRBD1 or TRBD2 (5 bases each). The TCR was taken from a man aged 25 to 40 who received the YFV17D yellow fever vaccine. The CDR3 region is CASSPGTVAKNIQYF. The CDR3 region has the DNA TGTGCCAGCAGCCCGGGGACGGTAGCCAAAAACATTCAGTACTTC.